The source of this T cell receptor beta chain is a study of T cell changes during pregnancy in multiple sclerosis. TCRdb's copy holds only in-frame clones and misses some; the assay was immunoSEQ multiplex PCR. The table lists 55,000 to 70,000 clones, around 90% of them singletons. This clone showed up just once. V shed 3 bases and J shed 0 bases, with 11 bases lying between them. Germline CDR1 and CDR2: MNHEY and SMNVEV (reference sequence). This CDR3 is built from 15 residues. This sequence originates from a female donor with multiple sclerosis, enrolled in a pregnancy study. The V and J genes are TRBV27 and TRBJ1-1; D may be TRBD1 (5 bases). The sample here was CD4+ T cells from peripheral blood mononuclear cells, taken after pregnancy. CDR3: CASSFQRGMNTEAFF. The CDR3 DNA sequence: TGTGCCAGCAGTTTCCAAAGGGGTATGAACACTGAAGCTTTCTTT.